These T cell receptor beta chains were read from a single sample in a study of cytomegalovirus exposure and HLA in healthy donors. The data were produced by immunoSEQ multiplex PCR, yet TCRdb's version contains in-frame clones alone and is incomplete. The sample has some 170,000 clones; roughly 85% are singletons. The specimen was PBMCs. All receptors come from a man aged 40-50 years in good health and CMV-seropositive. CDR3s include the opening cysteine and the closing phenylalanine or tryptophan. The D gene is left open where the match is weak. Expanded clones are given a class, and other clones once, few, many or no size at all.

clone size | J gene | D gene | V gene | CDR3 DNA | CDR3 protein
. | TRBJ2-1 | TRBD1 | TRBV9 | TGTGCCAGCAGCGTGACAGGGCTAGAGCAGTTCTTC | CASSVTGLEQFF
. | TRBJ2-2 | TRBD2 | TRBV11-2 | TGTGCCAGCAGCTTAGTACTAGCGGGAGGACGGGAGCTGTTTTTT | CASSLVLAGGRELFF
. | TRBJ1-2 | . | TRBV5-6 | TGTGCCAGCAGCTTGGTCGGGGGCTACACCTTC | CASSLVGGYTF
few | TRBJ2-1 | . | TRBV21-1 | TGTGCCAGCAGCAAAGTCAGTGGGACTAGCGGAAACAATGAGCAGTTCTTC | CASSKVSGTSGNNEQFF
. | TRBJ2-1 | TRBD2 | TRBV7-2 | TGTGCCAGCAGCCGGACTAGCGGGAGGTCATACAATGAGCAGTTCTTC | CASSRTSGRSYNEQFF
few | TRBJ1-2 | TRBD1 | TRBV28 | TGTGCCAGCAGTTTAGCCGGGACAGGCTTTGGCTACACCTTC | CASSLAGTGFGYTF
few | TRBJ2-7 | TRBD1 | TRBV6-1 | TGTGCCAGCAGTGGACAGGGGTGGTACGAGCAGTACTTC | CASSGQGWYEQYF
once | TRBJ1-1 | . | TRBV9 | TGTGCCAGCAGCGTAGATATCGGTAACCGAGAAGAAGCTTTCTTT | CASSVDIGNREEAFF
. | TRBJ2-7 | . | TRBV28 | TGTGCCAGCAGTTTAGAACAGGGAGTGGGCGAGCAGTACTTC | CASSLEQGVGEQYF
. | TRBJ2-7 | . | TRBV5-1 | TGCGCCAGCAGCCCCCAGGTCGGGAACTCCTACGAGCAGTACTTC | CASSPQVGNSYEQYF
few | TRBJ2-7 | . | TRBV7-9 | TGTGCCAGCAGCTCCTCCAACAGGGTTGGGTACGAGCAGTACTTC | CASSSSNRVGYEQYF
. | TRBJ2-5 | TRBD2 | TRBV5-1 | TGCGCCAGCAGCTTGGGGGTAGCGGGGCAAGAGACCCAGTACTTC | CASSLGVAGQETQYF
. | TRBJ2-3 | . | TRBV7-8 | TGTGCCAGCAGCTTCGCGCAGGGCCTAGGCACAGATACGCAGTATTTT | CASSFAQGLGTDTQYF
. | TRBJ2-1 | . | TRBV9 | TGTGCCAGCAGCCCATCCGGGACATCGGGGTACAATGAGCAGTTCTTC | CASSPSGTSGYNEQFF